This TCR beta chain originates from a study of control samples from healthy donors and cancer patients. CDR1 SQVTM and CDR2 ANQGSEA come from the germline V gene. This CDR3 contains 11 residues. The V and J ends lost 8 bases and 6 bases respectively, with 13 bases between them. The method was immunoSEQ multiplex PCR; TCRdb's version includes in-frame clones alone and lacks a portion of them. Found here are approximately 140,000 clones, roughly nine tenths of them singletons; the top ten hold approximately 9.4%. The chain employs TRBV29-1 and TRBJ1-2; D uncertain. The TCR sequence derives from a woman aged 25-40 years in good health. The sample was blood. This CDR3 reads CSLKGLDGYTF. CDR3 in DNA: TGCAGCCTGAAAGGATTGGATGGCTACACCTTC. Using reference TRBV29-1 and TRBJ1-2 for the parts outside the CDR3, the full variable domain is SAVISQKPSRDICQRGTSLTIQCQVDSQVTMMFWYRQQPGQSLTLIATANQGSEATYESGFVIDKFPISRPNLTFSTLTVSNMSPEDSSIYLCSLKGLDGYTFGSGTRLTVV.